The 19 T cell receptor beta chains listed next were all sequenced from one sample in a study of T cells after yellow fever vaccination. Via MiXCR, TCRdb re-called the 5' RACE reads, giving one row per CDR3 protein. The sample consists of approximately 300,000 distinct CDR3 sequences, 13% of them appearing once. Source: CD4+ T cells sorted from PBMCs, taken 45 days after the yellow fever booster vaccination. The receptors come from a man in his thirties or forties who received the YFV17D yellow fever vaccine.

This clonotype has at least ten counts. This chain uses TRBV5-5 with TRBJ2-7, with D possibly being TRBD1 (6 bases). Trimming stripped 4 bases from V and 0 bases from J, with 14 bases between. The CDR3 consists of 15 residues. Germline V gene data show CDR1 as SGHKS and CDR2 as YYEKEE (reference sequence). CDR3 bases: TGTGCCAGCAGCGTATCCGGGACAAGCTCCTACGAGCAGTACTTC. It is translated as CASSVSGTSSYEQYF.

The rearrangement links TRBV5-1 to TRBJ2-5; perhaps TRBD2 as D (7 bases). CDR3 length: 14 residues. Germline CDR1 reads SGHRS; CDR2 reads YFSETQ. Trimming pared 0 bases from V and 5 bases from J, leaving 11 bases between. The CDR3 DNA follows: TGCGCCAGCAGCTTGGGGACTAGGGGGGAGACCCAGTACTTC. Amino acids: CASSLGTRGETQYF.

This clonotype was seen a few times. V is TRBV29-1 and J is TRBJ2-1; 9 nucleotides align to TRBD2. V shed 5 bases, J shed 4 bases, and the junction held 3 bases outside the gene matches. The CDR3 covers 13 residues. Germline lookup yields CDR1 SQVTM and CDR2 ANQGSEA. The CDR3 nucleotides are TGCAGCGTTCCCCTAGCGGGATACAATGAGCAGTTCTTC. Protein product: CSVPLAGYNEQFF.

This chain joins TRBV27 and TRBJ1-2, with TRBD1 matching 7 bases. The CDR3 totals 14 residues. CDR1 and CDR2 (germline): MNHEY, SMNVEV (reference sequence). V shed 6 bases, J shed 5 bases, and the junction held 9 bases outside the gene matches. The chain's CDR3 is CASRTRQGGYGYTF. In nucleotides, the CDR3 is TGTGCCAGCAGGACACGACAGGGAGGGTATGGCTACACCTTC.

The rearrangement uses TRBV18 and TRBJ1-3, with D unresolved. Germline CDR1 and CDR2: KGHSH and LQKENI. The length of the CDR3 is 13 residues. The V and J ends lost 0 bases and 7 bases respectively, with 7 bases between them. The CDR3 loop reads CASSPPTVNTIYF. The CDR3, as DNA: TGTGCCAGCTCACCACCTACAGTGAACACCATATATTTT.

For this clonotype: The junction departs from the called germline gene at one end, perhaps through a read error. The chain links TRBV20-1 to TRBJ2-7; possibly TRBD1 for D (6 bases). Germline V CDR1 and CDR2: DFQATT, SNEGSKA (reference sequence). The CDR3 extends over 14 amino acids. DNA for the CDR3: TGCAGTGCTAGATCCCCAGGGGTCTCCTGCGAGCAGTACTTC. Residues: CSARSPGVSCEQYF.

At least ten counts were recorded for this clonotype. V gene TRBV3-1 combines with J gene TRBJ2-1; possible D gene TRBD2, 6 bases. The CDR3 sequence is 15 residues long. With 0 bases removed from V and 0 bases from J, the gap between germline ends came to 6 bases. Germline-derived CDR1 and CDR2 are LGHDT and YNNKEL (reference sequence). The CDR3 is CASSQDGSSYNEQFF. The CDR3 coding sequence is TGTGCCAGCAGCCAAGACGGGAGCTCCTACAATGAGCAGTTCTTC.

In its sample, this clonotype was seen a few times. The DNA for the CDR3 is TGCAGTGCTAGAGCGACTAGCGGGAGATGGTACGAGCAGTACTTC. It encodes CSARATSGRWYEQYF. This chain connects TRBV20-1 to TRBJ2-7; 12 positions match TRBD2. This CDR3 is built from 15 residues. V was pared by 1 base and J by 4 bases, with 5 bases of the junction left unmatched. The germline gives CDR1 DFQATT, CDR2 SNEGSKA (reference sequence).

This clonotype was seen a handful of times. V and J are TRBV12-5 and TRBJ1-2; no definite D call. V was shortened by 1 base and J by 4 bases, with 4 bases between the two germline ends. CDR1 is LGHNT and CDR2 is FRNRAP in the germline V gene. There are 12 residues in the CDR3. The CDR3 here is CASGLGSYGYTF. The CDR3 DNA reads TGTGCTAGTGGTTTGGGCAGCTATGGCTACACCTTC.

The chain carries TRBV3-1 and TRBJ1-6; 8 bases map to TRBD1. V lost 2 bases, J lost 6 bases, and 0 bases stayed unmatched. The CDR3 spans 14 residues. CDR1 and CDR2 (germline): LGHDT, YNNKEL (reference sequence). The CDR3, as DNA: TGTGCCAGCAGCCAACAGGGGGCTAATTCACCCCTCCACTTT. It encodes CASSQQGANSPLHF.

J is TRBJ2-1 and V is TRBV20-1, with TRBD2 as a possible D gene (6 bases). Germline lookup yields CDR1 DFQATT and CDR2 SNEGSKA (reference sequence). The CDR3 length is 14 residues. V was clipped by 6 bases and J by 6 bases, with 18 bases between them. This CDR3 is CSAEGPTSSNEQFF. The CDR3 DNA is TGCAGTGCCGAGGGGCCTACTAGCAGCAATGAGCAGTTCTTC.

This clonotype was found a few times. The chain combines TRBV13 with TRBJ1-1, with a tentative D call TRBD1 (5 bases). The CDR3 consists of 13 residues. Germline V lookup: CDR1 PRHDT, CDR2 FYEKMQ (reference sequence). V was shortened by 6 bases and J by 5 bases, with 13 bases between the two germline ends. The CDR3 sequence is CASSFIGGTEAFF. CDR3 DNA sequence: TGTGCCAGCAGTTTTATCGGGGGGACTGAAGCTTTCTTT.

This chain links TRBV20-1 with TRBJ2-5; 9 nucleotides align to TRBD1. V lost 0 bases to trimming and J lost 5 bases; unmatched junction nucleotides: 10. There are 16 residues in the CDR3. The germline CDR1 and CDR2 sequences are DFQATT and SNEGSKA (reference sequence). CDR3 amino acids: CSAREQGANGGETQYF. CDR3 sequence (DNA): TGCAGTGCTAGAGAACAGGGGGCAAACGGCGGGGAGACCCAGTACTTC.

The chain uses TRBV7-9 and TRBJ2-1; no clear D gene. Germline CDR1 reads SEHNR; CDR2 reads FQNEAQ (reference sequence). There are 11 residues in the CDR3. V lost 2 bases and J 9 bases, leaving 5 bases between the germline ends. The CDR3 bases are TGTGCCAGCAGCTTAAGAAGTGAGCAGTTCTTC. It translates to CASSLRSEQFF.

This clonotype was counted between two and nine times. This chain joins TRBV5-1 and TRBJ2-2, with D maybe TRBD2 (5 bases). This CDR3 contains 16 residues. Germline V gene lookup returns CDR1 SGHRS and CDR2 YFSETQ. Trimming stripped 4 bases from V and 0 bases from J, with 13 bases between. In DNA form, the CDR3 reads TGCGCCAGCAGCCCACTGGCGGGTGCGAACACCGGGGAGCTGTTTTTT. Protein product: CASSPLAGANTGELFF.

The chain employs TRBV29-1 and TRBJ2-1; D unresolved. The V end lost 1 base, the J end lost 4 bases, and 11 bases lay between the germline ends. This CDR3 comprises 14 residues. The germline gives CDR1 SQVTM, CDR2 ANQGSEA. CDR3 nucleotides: TGCAGCGTTGAAGTTGCAGGCACGTACAATGAGCAGTTCTTC. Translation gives CSVEVAGTYNEQFF.

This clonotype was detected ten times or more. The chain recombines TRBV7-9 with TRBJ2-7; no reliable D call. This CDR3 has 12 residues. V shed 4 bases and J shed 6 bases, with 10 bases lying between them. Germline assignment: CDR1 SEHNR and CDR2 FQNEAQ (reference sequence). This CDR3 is CASSYGFSEQYF. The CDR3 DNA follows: TGTGCCAGCAGCTACGGGTTTTCCGAGCAGTACTTC.

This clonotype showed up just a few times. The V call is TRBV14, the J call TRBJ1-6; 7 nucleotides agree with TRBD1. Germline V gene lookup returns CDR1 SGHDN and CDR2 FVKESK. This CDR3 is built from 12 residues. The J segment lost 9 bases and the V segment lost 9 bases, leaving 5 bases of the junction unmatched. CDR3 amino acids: CASTTGFSPLHF. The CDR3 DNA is TGTGCCAGTACGACAGGGTTTTCACCCCTCCACTTT.

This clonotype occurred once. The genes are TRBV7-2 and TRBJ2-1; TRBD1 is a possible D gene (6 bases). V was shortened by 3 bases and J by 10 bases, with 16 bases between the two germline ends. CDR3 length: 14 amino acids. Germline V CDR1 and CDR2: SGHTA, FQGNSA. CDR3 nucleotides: TGTGCCAGCAGCTTCCTAAGTAGGGGGAACGAGCAGTTCTTC. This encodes CASSFLSRGNEQFF.